What follows are 17 T cell receptor beta chains derived from one specimen sequenced in a study of post-analysis software for immune sequencing data (dated by TCRdb to 2013 to 2016). Study-level results and caveats: Significantly higher frequencies in patients than in controls were found for five or six TRBV segments, including TRBV5-6, TRBV5-1 and TRBV20-1.

No antigen has been identified for these receptors. The method behind the library was PCR. The listed sequencing device is Illumina HiSeq 2500. To reduce PCR and sequencing biases, unique molecular identifiers were incorporated into the TCR beta cDNA libraries. TCRdb trimmed public reads at Q25 via fastp, called clones via MiXCR and kept in-frame beta chains. Under each unique CDR3 protein, matching rows form one entry showing the most common genes and DNA. The table for this sample lists roughly 410,000 distinct CDR3 sequences; less than 40% of them were counted only once. The top ten hold 13% of the sample. Sequenced input: blood. All receptors come from a girl aged 10 to 17 with multiple sclerosis.

This clonotype showed up just a few times. The chain carries TRBV11-2 and TRBJ2-4; TRBD1 aligns across 9 bases. With 3 bases clipped from V and 5 bases from J, the junction kept 2 bases outside the gene matches. The V gene's germline CDR1 is SGHAT and CDR2 FQNNGV. This CDR3 spans 14 amino acids. CDR3 in DNA: TGTGCCAGCAGCTTGGACAGGGGACAAAACATTCAGTACTTC. Amino acids: CASSLDRGQNIQYF.

The genes are TRBV5-5 and TRBJ2-7; TRBD1 agrees at 8 bases. J lost 0 bases, V lost 0 bases, and 5 bases had no gene match. CDR3 size: 16 residues. Germline lookup yields CDR1 SGHKS and CDR2 YYEKEE (reference sequence). The CDR3 loop reads CASSLAPGQVSYEQYF. The CDR3 DNA is TGTGCCAGCAGCTTGGCCCCGGGACAGGTCTCCTACGAGCAGTACTTC.

The gene calls are TRBV5-1 and TRBJ2-5, with D perhaps matching TRBD1 or TRBD2 (5 bases each). This CDR3 has 16 amino acids. Between the trimmed V and J ends, which lost 4 bases and 0 bases, there was a span of 16 bases. Germline V gene data show CDR1 as SGHRS and CDR2 as YFSETQ. In DNA form, the CDR3 reads TGCGCCAGCAGCCGGGGTGGGGGATCGTACCAAGAGACCCAGTACTTC. This codes for CASSRGGGSYQETQYF.

The chain combines TRBV10-3 with TRBJ2-5, with 9 bases aligning to TRBD2. Per germline, CDR1 ENHRY and CDR2 SYGVKD. After removal of 2 bases from V and 4 bases from J, the junction contained 5 bases not matched to a gene. The CDR3 length is 15 residues. The CDR3 region has the DNA TGTGCCATCAGTGAGCTAGCGGGGACCCCAGAGACCCAGTACTTC. It codes for CAISELAGTPETQYF.

This clonotype was detected a few times. The chain joins TRBV27 to TRBJ2-1, with D perhaps TRBD1 or TRBD2 (5 bases each). Trimming cost V 4 bases and J 9 bases, with 16 bases left between them. The CDR3 contains 14 residues. Germline V CDR1 and CDR2: MNHEY, SMNVEV (reference sequence). This CDR3 reads CASSSLVRGGEQFF. CDR3 sequence (DNA): TGTGCCAGCAGTTCTTTGGTGAGGGGTGGTGAGCAGTTCTTC.

The V gene is TRBV3-1, the J gene TRBJ2-1; D is unclear. V shed 5 bases and J shed 0 bases, with 11 bases lying between them. The CDR3 totals 15 residues. Germline CDR1 LGHDT, CDR2 YNNKEL (reference sequence). This chain's CDR3 is CASSVLTDSYNEQFF. CDR3 in DNA: TGTGCCAGCAGCGTTTTGACGGACTCCTACAATGAGCAGTTCTTC.

The chain couples TRBV5-1 to TRBJ2-3; TRBD2 matches at 7 bases. The V gene's germline CDR1 is SGHRS and CDR2 YFSETQ. This CDR3 has 16 amino acids. Trimming removed 3 bases from V and 4 bases from J; junction bases left unmatched: 11. The CDR3 reads CASSYGLGATPDTQYF. In nucleotides, the CDR3 is TGCGCCAGCAGCTACGGACTAGGAGCCACACCAGATACGCAGTATTTT.

V usage is TRBV28 and J usage is TRBJ2-1; no clear D gene. The germline CDR1 and CDR2 sequences are MDHEN and SYDVKM. The V gene lost 3 bases and the J gene lost 1 base, with 1 base spanning the gap. The CDR3 totals 12 residues. CDR3: CASSLSYNEQFF. CDR3 DNA: TGTGCCAGCAGTTTGTCCTACAATGAGCAGTTCTTC. The full variable domain, with the rest looked up from reference TRBV28 and TRBJ2-1, is DVKVTQSSRYLVKRTGEKVFLECVQDMDHENMFWYRQDPGLGLRLIYFSYDVKMKEKGDIPEGYSVSREKKERFSLILESASTNQTSMYLCASSLSYNEQFFGPGTRLTVL.

In its sample, this clonotype was seen a few times. The chain joins TRBV29-1 to TRBJ2-3, with D perhaps matching TRBD1 (6 bases). Germline values: CDR1 SQVTM, CDR2 ANQGSEA. V lost 4 bases and J lost 3, with 11 bases in between. The CDR3 is made up of 13 amino acids. The CDR3 nucleotides read TGCAGCGTTGTGCCAGGGGAGACAGATACGCAGTATTTT. Protein: CSVVPGETDTQYF.

This clonotype turned up a few times. The V and J genes are TRBV7-6 and TRBJ2-7; D may match TRBD1 or TRBD2 (5 bases each). The CDR3 is 13 residues long. V lost 5 bases and J 6 bases, leaving 14 bases between the germline ends. From germline, CDR1 is SGHVS and CDR2 FNYEAQ. CDR3 in amino acids: CASSTVGTGEQYF. The CDR3, as DNA: TGTGCCAGCAGCACGGTCGGGACGGGCGAGCAGTACTTC.

In this sample, this clonotype turned up a few times. The V call is TRBV27, the J call TRBJ2-7, with D perhaps matching TRBD1 (5 bases). Per germline, CDR1 MNHEY and CDR2 SMNVEV (reference sequence). V lost 6 bases and J 2 bases, leaving 23 bases between the germline ends. The CDR3 has 17 amino acids. The CDR3, as DNA: TGTGCCAGCAGCCGTATTTTAGTAGGGGATTCAACCTACGAGCAGTACTTC. Protein: CASSRILVGDSTYEQYF.

The gene calls are TRBV3-1 and TRBJ2-1, with 7 bases aligning to TRBD1. Germline V CDR1 and CDR2: LGHDT, YNNKEL (reference sequence). The CDR3 is 14 residues long. V was pared by 4 bases and J by 6 bases, with 6 bases of the junction left unmatched. The CDR3 region has the DNA TGTGCCAGCAGCCTGACAGGGTTAGGCAATGAGCAGTTCTTC. This sequence encodes CASSLTGLGNEQFF.

This clonotype was counted between two and nine times. The chain employs TRBV5-1 and TRBJ1-1, with D maybe TRBD1 (6 bases). The V and J ends lost 4 bases and 0 bases respectively, with 13 bases between them. This CDR3 spans 15 amino acids. Germline V gene data show CDR1 as SGHRS and CDR2 as YFSETQ. The CDR3 sequence: CASSTGQTVNTEAFF. The CDR3 nucleotides read TGCGCCAGCAGCACCGGACAGACAGTGAACACTGAAGCTTTCTTT.

This rearrangement joins TRBV11-2 to TRBJ1-1, with a possible D match to TRBD1 (6 bases). The CDR3 has 16 residues. Per germline, CDR1 SGHAT and CDR2 FQNNGV. V was cut by 7 bases and J by 0 bases, with 18 bases left in between. CDR3 sequence (DNA): TGTGCCAGCAACCCTACGGGGAGGGGGATGAACACTGAAGCTTTCTTT. Protein: CASNPTGRGMNTEAFF.

The chain joins TRBV7-2 to TRBJ2-5; TRBD2 agrees at 14 bases. The CDR3 is 16 amino acids. The germline V gene encodes CDR1 SGHTA and CDR2 FQGNSA. J was trimmed by 5 bases and V by 5 bases; bases with no gene match: 7. This CDR3 is CASSLRLAGGAETQYF. CDR3 nucleotides: TGTGCCAGCAGCCTAAGACTAGCGGGGGGGGCGGAGACCCAGTACTTC.

V gene TRBV20-1 combines with J gene TRBJ2-2; TRBD2 aligns across 11 bases. The CDR3 consists of 17 residues. Trimming cost V 1 base and J 2 bases; bases outside gene matches: 6. Germline CDR1 reads DFQATT; CDR2 reads SNEGSKA (reference sequence). CDR3 protein: CSARGLAGGYNTGELFF. In DNA form, the CDR3 reads TGCAGTGCTAGAGGGCTAGCGGGGGGCTATAACACCGGGGAGCTGTTTTTT.

This clonotype was counted only a few times. The chain links TRBV7-2 to TRBJ2-5; D gene unclear. The CDR3 runs to 14 residues. Germline V gene lookup returns CDR1 SGHTA and CDR2 FQGNSA. Trimming removed 7 bases at V and 0 bases at J, with 12 bases between. CDR3 sequence: CASTSRTDQETQYF. As DNA, the CDR3 is TGTGCCAGCACCTCAAGGACGGACCAAGAGACCCAGTACTTC.